The 24 T cell receptor beta chains given below trace back to one sample, sequenced in a study of blood T cell repertoires in COVID-19. The method was immunoSEQ multiplex PCR; TCRdb's version includes in-frame clones alone and lacks a portion of them. The table shows 70,000 to 90,000 clones, with 80% to 90% occurring only once. Sequencing input: peripheral blood. The receptors originated from a man between 60 and 75 years old with acute or convalescent COVID-19.

In its sample, this clone was seen once. The V call is TRBV4-3, the J call TRBJ2-3; TRBD2 matches 8 bases. CDR1 LGHNA and CDR2 YSLEER come from the germline V gene. The CDR3 length is 17 residues. With 0 bases clipped from V and 1 base from J, the junction kept 6 bases outside the gene matches. The CDR3 DNA reads as TGCGCCAGCAGCCAAGAGGCTGCGGGGGGCCGCACAGATACGCAGTATTTT. It codes for CASSQEAAGGRTDTQYF.

This clone occurred once. The chain has TRBV6-6 and TRBJ1-2, with 8 positions matching TRBD1. Per the germline V gene, CDR1 is MNHNY and CDR2 is SVGAGI (reference sequence). Losses at the gene ends were 5 bases for V and 3 bases for J; bases not matched to a gene: 11. The CDR3 sequence is 16 residues long. Here the CDR3 reads CASSRIPGGADYGYTF. Here the CDR3 DNA reads TGTGCCAGCAGTCGAATCCCAGGGGGCGCGGACTATGGCTACACCTTC.

As DNA, the CDR3 is TGCGCCAGCAGCTTTGTAGCGGGAGTCCGAGAGCAGTACTTC. It codes for CASSFVAGVREQYF. This chain joins TRBV5-1 and TRBJ2-7, with 9 bases that match TRBD2. The CDR3 sequence is 14 residues long. Per germline, CDR1 SGHRS and CDR2 YFSETQ. The V and J ends lost 2 bases and 7 bases, in that order; junction bases with no gene match: 7. Using reference TRBV5-1 and TRBJ2-7 for the parts outside the CDR3, the full variable domain is KAGVTQTPRYLIKTRGQQVTLSCSPISGHRSVSWYQQTPGQGLQFLFEYFSETQRNKGNFPGRFSGRQFSNSRSEMNVSTLELGDSALYLCASSFVAGVREQYFGPGTRLTVT.

V gene TRBV6-2 or TRBV6-3 combines with J gene TRBJ1-1; D possibly corresponds to TRBD1 (5 bases). Per germline, CDR1 MNHEY and CDR2 SVGEGT. The CDR3 is made up of 15 amino acids. V was cut by 2 bases and J by 2 bases, with 12 bases left in between. The CDR3 nucleotides read TGTGCCAGCAGTTACCGCGGCAGGGCCAACACTGAAGCTTTCTTT. Translation: CASSYRGRANTEAFF.

CDR3 in amino acids: CAISDHDRRGSNQPQHF. The CDR3 coding sequence is TGTGCCATCAGTGACCACGACAGGCGGGGGAGCAATCAGCCCCAGCATTTT. J is TRBJ1-5 and V is TRBV10-3, with D possibly being TRBD1 (6 bases). Germline V gives CDR1 ENHRY, CDR2 SYGVKD. The length of the CDR3 is 17 residues. V lost 3 bases and J 1 base, leaving 16 bases between the germline ends.

The V gene is TRBV3-1 (or the pseudogene TRBV3-2), the J gene TRBJ1-2; D may be TRBD1 (5 bases). V was shortened by 3 bases and J by 4 bases, with 9 bases between the two germline ends. Germline-derived CDR1 and CDR2 are LGHDT and YNNKEL (reference sequence). CDR3 length: 13 amino acids. Written as DNA, the CDR3 is TGTGCCAGCAGCCAGTCAGGGCTCTATGGCTACACCTTC. Its translation: CASSQSGLYGYTF.

The chain links TRBV30 to TRBJ1-1; D gene uncertain. Germline V gene lookup returns CDR1 GTSNPN and CDR2 SVGIG (reference sequence). CDR3 length: 14 residues. V was trimmed by 3 bases and J by 3 bases, leaving 14 bases between them. Here the CDR3 DNA reads TGTGCCTGGAGGCCCGAAAGGGAGGACACTGAAGCTTTCTTT. Translating it yields CAWRPEREDTEAFF.

The chain uses TRBV7-2 and TRBJ2-5, with a tentative D call TRBD2 (6 bases). V lost 5 bases to trimming and J lost 5 bases, with 12 bases between them. Germline V gene data show CDR1 as SGHTA and CDR2 as FQGNSA. The CDR3 runs to 13 residues. In nucleotides, the CDR3 is TGTGCCAGCAGCACCACTAGCCTGGAGACCCAGTACTTC. This gives the protein CASSTTSLETQYF.

This clone was detected only once. The chain joins TRBV5-4 to TRBJ1-1; possibly TRBD1 for D (5 bases). The CDR3 extends over 13 amino acids. Trimming removed 0 bases at V and 5 bases at J, with 8 bases between. CDR1 is SGHNT and CDR2 is YYREEE in the germline V gene (reference sequence). CDR3 DNA sequence: TGTGCCAGCAGCTTGGGGGGGAGGACTGAAGCTTTCTTT. Its protein product is CASSLGGRTEAFF. Using reference TRBV5-4 and TRBJ1-1 for the parts outside the CDR3, the full variable domain is ETGVTQSPTHLIKTRGQQVTLRCSSQSGHNTVSWYQQALGQGPQFIFQYYREEENGRGNFPPRFSGLQFPNYSSELNVNALELDDSALYLCASSLGGRTEAFFGQGTRLTVV.

The rearrangement uses TRBV4-1 and TRBJ1-2, with D unclear. Trimming took off 1 base at V and 1 base at J, with 10 bases between the two ends. The CDR3 runs to 15 residues. The germline gives CDR1 MGHRA, CDR2 YSYEKL. The CDR3 protein is CASSQVGQVNYGYTF. CDR3 coding DNA: TGCGCCAGCAGCCAAGTGGGTCAGGTTAACTATGGCTACACCTTC.

V is TRBV5-1 and J is TRBJ1-1, with TRBD1 matching over 7 bases. The CDR3 contains 16 residues. Germline values: CDR1 SGHRS, CDR2 YFSETQ. V was pared by 4 bases and J by 0 bases, with 9 bases of the junction left unmatched. In nucleotides, the CDR3 is TGCGCCAGCAGCGCAGGGGGGCCGGGGGTGAACACTGAAGCTTTCTTT. It encodes CASSAGGPGVNTEAFF.

The CDR3 protein is CAISDSGGNYNEQFF. The DNA of the CDR3 is TGTGCCATCAGTGATAGCGGGGGGAACTACAATGAGCAGTTCTTC. The rearrangement uses TRBV10-3 and TRBJ2-1; TRBD2 aligns across 10 bases. Germline CDR1 and CDR2: ENHRY and SYGVKD. The length of the CDR3 is 15 residues. With V trimmed by 3 bases and J by 3 bases, 2 bases remained unmatched.

This sequence joins TRBV10-2 and TRBJ1-5, with TRBD1 matching 10 bases. The CDR3 length is 15 residues. Germline V lookup: CDR1 WSHSY, CDR2 SAAADI. V was pared by 6 bases and J by 5 bases, with 7 bases of the junction left unmatched. Here the CDR3 reads CASRTGGSRDQPQHF. The DNA of the CDR3 is TGCGCCAGCAGGACAGGGGGCAGTCGGGATCAGCCCCAGCATTTT.

The CDR3 sequence is CASSVQGPEQYF. The CDR3 DNA is TGTGCCAGCAGTGTACAGGGTCCCGAGCAGTACTTC. The chain uses TRBV28 and TRBJ2-7; TRBD1 is a possible D gene (6 bases). The CDR3 is 12 amino acids. V gave up 5 bases and J gave up 6 bases, with 11 bases separating them. Germline V gene sequence: CDR1 MDHEN, CDR2 SYDVKM.

The genes are TRBV11-2 and TRBJ2-1; 12 bases fit TRBD2. The V segment lost 2 bases and the J segment 10 bases; nucleotides outside the gene matches: 9. Germline V CDR1 and CDR2: SGHAT, FQNNGV. The CDR3 extends over 16 amino acids. The CDR3 here is CASSLTLLAGGLEQFF. CDR3 in DNA: TGTGCCAGCAGCTTAACTCTCCTAGCGGGAGGGCTCGAGCAGTTCTTC.

The rearrangement links TRBV18 to TRBJ1-2, with 9 bases matching TRBD1. The J segment lost 3 bases and the V segment lost 3 bases, leaving 11 bases of the junction unmatched. Germline loops: CDR1 KGHSH, CDR2 LQKENI. The CDR3 is 17 amino acids. The DNA for the CDR3 is TGTGCCAGCTCACCCCGGGACAGGGACTACTCCTACTATGGCTACACCTTC. Translating gives CASSPRDRDYSYYGYTF.

V usage is TRBV5-4 and J usage is TRBJ1-5; 7 nucleotides line up with TRBD1. Losses at the gene ends were 3 bases for V and 0 bases for J; bases not matched to a gene: 3. CDR1 and CDR2 (germline): SGHNT, YYREEE (reference sequence). This CDR3 has 15 residues. In DNA form, the CDR3 reads TGTGCCAGCAGCTCTGGGACAGCTAGCAATCAGCCCCAGCATTTT. Translation: CASSSGTASNQPQHF.

As DNA, the CDR3 is TGTGCCATCAGCCCGGGACAGGGAGTCTACGAGCAGTACTTC. Its protein product is CAISPGQGVYEQYF. The rearrangement uses TRBV10-3 and TRBJ2-7, with 9 bases aligning to TRBD1. The CDR3 has 14 amino acids. Germline assignment: CDR1 ENHRY and CDR2 SYGVKD. Unmatched junction bases numbered 6, after V lost 6 bases and J lost 3 bases.

V gene TRBV19 combines with J gene TRBJ2-7, with a weak D call TRBD1 (5 bases). Germline V gene lookup returns CDR1 LNHDA and CDR2 SQIVND (reference sequence). V was clipped by 5 bases and J by 8 bases, with 10 bases between them. The CDR3 is 11 amino acids. The CDR3: CASSYQGKQYF. CDR3 in DNA: TGTGCCAGTAGTTATCAGGGAAAGCAGTACTTC.

The sample holds one count of this clone. The chain combines TRBV6-2 or TRBV6-3 with TRBJ1-1; the D is unclear. The ends were cut back, 6 bases at V and 7 bases at J, with 12 bases in the middle. This CDR3 contains 12 residues. Germline-derived CDR1 and CDR2 are MNHEY and SVGEGT. Here the CDR3 reads CASSDNLVEAFF. CDR3 nucleotides: TGTGCCAGCAGCGACAATTTGGTTGAAGCTTTCTTT.

This rearrangement joins TRBV28 to TRBJ2-5, with 10 bases fitting TRBD1. The CDR3 sequence is 13 residues long. CDR1 is MDHEN and CDR2 is SYDVKM in the germline V gene. V lost 6 bases and J lost 7; bases outside the gene matches: 5. The CDR3 sequence is CASRGTGEWTQYF. Written as DNA, the CDR3 is TGTGCCAGCAGAGGGACAGGGGAGTGGACCCAGTACTTC.

The chain joins TRBV30 to TRBJ2-2; 8 bases map to TRBD2. Germline V CDR1 and CDR2: GTSNPN, SVGIG (reference sequence). V shed 4 bases and J 2 bases; nucleotides not matched to a gene: 3. This CDR3 spans 14 amino acids. CDR3 in DNA: TGTGCCTGGAAAACTAGCGGTAACACCGGGGAGCTGTTTTTT. It encodes CAWKTSGNTGELFF. The whole variable domain, filled in from reference TRBV30 and TRBJ2-2, reads SQTIHQWPATLVQPVGSPLSLECTVEGTSNPNLYWYRQAAGRGLQLLFYSVGIGQISSEVPQNLSASRPQDRQFILSSKKLLLSDSGFYLCAWKTSGNTGELFFGEGSRLTVL.

The gene calls are TRBV6-1 and TRBJ1-2, with 8 bases fitting TRBD1. Per the germline V gene, CDR1 is MNHNS and CDR2 is SASEGT. The CDR3 has 17 amino acids. Trimming removed 2 bases from V and 4 bases from J; junction bases left unmatched: 12. CDR3 residues: CASSERTGRGLSYGYTF. CDR3 nucleotides: TGTGCCAGCAGTGAAAGGACGGGCAGGGGGCTTAGCTATGGCTACACCTTC.

There are a few counts of this clone. The gene calls are TRBV27 and TRBJ2-7; tentative D call: TRBD1 (5 bases). Per the germline V gene, CDR1 is MNHEY and CDR2 is SMNVEV (reference sequence). The length of the CDR3 is 17 residues. Trimming removed 4 bases from V and 0 bases from J, with 19 bases in between. In nucleotides, the CDR3 is TGTGCCAGCAGTTCCCTACAGGTCTGGCCTACCTCCTACGAGCAGTACTTC. This codes for CASSSLQVWPTSYEQYF.